The 28 T cell receptor beta chains below all came from one sample that was sequenced in a study of blood T cell repertoires in COVID-19. The protocol was immunoSEQ multiplex PCR, while the TCRdb copy is restricted to in-frame clones and leaves out a portion. The sample holds 200,000 to 300,000 clones, roughly 89% seen once. Source material: PBMCs or T cells enriched from blood (not recorded which). The receptor source for this set is a man between 35 and 55 years old who had recovered from COVID-19.

J is TRBJ2-3 and V is TRBV9; the D is unclear. Trimming left V 0 bases short and J 1 base short, with 3 bases between. Per germline, CDR1 SGDLS and CDR2 YYNGEE. CDR3 length: 13 amino acids. CDR3 DNA: TGTGCCAGCAGCGTAGCAGGCACAGATACGCAGTATTTT. This encodes CASSVAGTDTQYF.

This clone has just one count. CDR3 DNA sequence: TGTGCCAGCAGCTATAACAGGGGGCCCGTCACTGAAGCTTTCTTT. It translates to CASSYNRGPVTEAFF. The chain is built from TRBV27 and TRBJ1-1, with TRBD1 identical over 9 bases. V dropped 6 bases and J dropped 4; count of bases not matched to a gene: 9. This CDR3 has 15 residues. CDR1 MNHEY and CDR2 SMNVEV come from the germline V gene (reference sequence).

The chain combines TRBV3-1 (or the pseudogene TRBV3-2) with TRBJ2-5; D might be TRBD1 (7 bases). Trimming removed 7 bases at V and 7 bases at J, with 16 bases between. There are 13 residues in the CDR3. Looked up from germline, CDR1 is LGHDT and CDR2 is YNNKEL (reference sequence). As DNA, the CDR3 is TGTGCCAGCATCAGGGGGGCTGGGGGGACCCAGTACTTC. Translated, it gives CASIRGAGGTQYF.

The rearrangement links TRBV7-8 to TRBJ2-3; the match to TRBD2 covers 12 bases. Germline trimming cut 5 bases from V and 4 bases from J; bases unmatched to any gene: 10. This CDR3 contains 17 residues. CDR1 is SGHVS, CDR2 FQNEAQ, per germline. The CDR3 DNA follows: TGTGCCAGCAGCCAAAAACGACTAGCGGGAGAGGCAGATACGCAGTATTTT. Amino acids: CASSQKRLAGEADTQYF. Full variable domain (outside the CDR3, taken from reference TRBV7-8 and TRBJ2-3): GAGVSQSPRYKVAKRGQDVALRCDPISGHVSLFWYQQALGQGPEFLTYFQNEAQLDKSGLPSDRFFAERPEGSVSTLKIQRTQQEDSAVYLCASSQKRLAGEADTQYFGPGTRLTVL.

This chain joins TRBV28 and TRBJ2-2, with D possibly being TRBD1 (6 bases). The CDR3 sequence is 16 residues long. V lost 1 base and J 4 bases, leaving 13 bases between the germline ends. CDR1 and CDR2 from the germline V gene are MDHEN and SYDVKM. For the CDR3, the DNA is TGTGCCAGCAGTTTATTTCCAGGGGTGGGCACCGGGGAGCTGTTTTTT. This sequence encodes CASSLFPGVGTGELFF. The full variable domain, in which reference TRBV28 and TRBJ2-2 provide the parts outside the CDR3, is DVKVTQSSRYLVKRTGEKVFLECVQDMDHENMFWYRQDPGLGLRLIYFSYDVKMKEKGDIPEGYSVSREKKERFSLILESASTNQTSMYLCASSLFPGVGTGELFFGEGSRLTVL.

The chain combines TRBV6-5 with TRBJ1-1; D is possibly TRBD1 (5 bases). Per the germline V gene, CDR1 is MNHEY and CDR2 is SVGAGI. This CDR3 region has 14 residues. Trimming left V 3 bases short and J 3 bases short, with 11 bases between. The CDR3 coding sequence is TGTGCCAGCAGTTATACGGGGGGGTACACTGAAGCTTTCTTT. This translates into CASSYTGGYTEAFF.

In this sample, this clone turned up once. V usage is TRBV12-5 and J usage is TRBJ2-5; D is possibly TRBD2 (5 bases). The CDR3 contains 15 residues. With 0 bases removed from V and 3 bases from J, the gap between germline ends came to 11 bases. Per germline, CDR1 LGHNT and CDR2 FRNRAP. CDR3 nucleotide sequence: TGTGCTAGTGGTTTGGTGGGCGGGCCCGAAGAGACCCAGTACTTC. It specifies CASGLVGGPEETQYF.

V gene TRBV5-6 combines with J gene TRBJ2-3; 9 bases match TRBD2. V was clipped by 3 bases and J by 8 bases; unmatched bases: 1. The CDR3 length is 12 residues. Per germline, CDR1 SGHDT and CDR2 YYEEEE. In DNA form, the CDR3 reads TGTGCCAGCAGCTCGGGACTAGCTACGCAGTATTTT. It encodes CASSSGLATQYF. Full variable domain (outside the CDR3, taken from reference TRBV5-6 and TRBJ2-3): DAGVTQSPTHLIKTRGQQVTLRCSPKSGHDTVSWYQQALGQGPQFIFQYYEEEERQRGNFPDRFSGHQFPNYSSELNVNALLLGDSALYLCASSSGLATQYFGPGTRLTVL.

This chain joins TRBV6-5 and TRBJ2-7, with 7 bases fitting TRBD1. The CDR3 spans 15 residues. Germline trimming cut 6 bases from V and 0 bases from J; bases unmatched to any gene: 8. Germline V lookup: CDR1 MNHEY, CDR2 SVGAGI. CDR3 DNA sequence: TGTGCCAGCAGAAGGACAGGCACGAGCTCCTACGAGCAGTACTTC. This translates into CASRRTGTSSYEQYF.

The chain is built from TRBV5-1 and TRBJ2-1; TRBD1 agrees at 10 bases. Trimming cost V 1 base and J 7 bases; bases outside gene matches: 11. This CDR3 has 17 amino acids. Germline CDR1 and CDR2: SGHRS and YFSETQ. Written as DNA, the CDR3 is TGCGCCAGCAGCTTGCGGACAGGGGGTGGGAACGGTAATGAGCAGTTCTTC. Translation gives CASSLRTGGGNGNEQFF.

The V call is TRBV9, the J call TRBJ2-6, with a weak D call TRBD2 (6 bases). The CDR3 is made up of 15 amino acids. The germline CDR1 and CDR2 sequences are SGDLS and YYNGEE. Between the trimmed V and J ends, which lost 0 bases and 3 bases, there was a span of 7 bases. CDR3 DNA: TGTGCCAGCAGCGTAGCCGGGGGTGGGGCCAACGTCCTGACTTTC. Protein sequence: CASSVAGGGANVLTF.

This sequence joins TRBV27 and TRBJ2-7, with 11 bases aligning to TRBD1. The CDR3 has 14 amino acids. Germline trimming cut 6 bases from V and 5 bases from J; bases unmatched to any gene: 6. The germline gives CDR1 MNHEY, CDR2 SMNVEV (reference sequence). The CDR3 nucleotides are TGTGCCAGCAGGGAACTGGGACAGGGGGACGAGCAGTACTTC. Translated, it gives CASRELGQGDEQYF.

V and J are TRBV10-2 and TRBJ2-3; 7 bases agree with TRBD2. The length of the CDR3 is 11 residues. The junction had 3 bases not matched to a gene; V was cut back by 3 bases and J by 12 bases. Germline V gene sequence: CDR1 WSHSY, CDR2 SAAADI. CDR3 in amino acids: CASSDGGGQYF. In nucleotides, the CDR3 is TGCGCCAGCAGTGATGGGGGGGGTCAGTATTTT.

V usage is TRBV6-1 and J usage is TRBJ2-1; a possible D gene is TRBD1 (6 bases). Between the trimmed V and J ends, which lost 2 bases and 4 bases, there was a span of 12 bases. The germline V gene encodes CDR1 MNHNS and CDR2 SASEGT. The CDR3 loop spans 15 amino acids. The CDR3 DNA sequence: TGTGCCAGCAGTGAAAGGGGGACAACTTACAATGAGCAGTTCTTC. Protein product: CASSERGTTYNEQFF.

The chain links TRBV7-9 to TRBJ2-5, with 10 bases lining up with TRBD1. The junction had 10 bases not matched to a gene; V was cut back by 4 bases and J by 5 bases. Germline V gives CDR1 SEHNR, CDR2 FQNEAQ (reference sequence). This CDR3 has 16 amino acids. For the CDR3, the DNA is TGTGCCAGCAGCTCCGGGACAGGGGTAATGGGGGAGACCCAGTACTTC. Amino acids: CASSSGTGVMGETQYF.

This sequence joins TRBV10-3 and TRBJ1-2; possible D gene TRBD1, 6 bases. Per the germline V gene, CDR1 is ENHRY and CDR2 is SYGVKD. Trimming left V 4 bases short and J 9 bases short, with 15 bases between. This CDR3 region has 13 residues. The CDR3 DNA reads TGTGCCATCAGTGGTGCAGGGGAAGAGAGCTACACCTTC. Its translation is CAISGAGEESYTF.

About this clone: Its ends do not fully match the called genes, so a read error is possible. The chain uses TRBV29-1 and TRBJ1-2, with D possibly matching TRBD1 (5 bases). Germline assignment: CDR1 SQVTM and CDR2 ANQGSEA. The CDR3 is 16 residues long. The CDR3 sequence: CSVEADPLATVYGYTF. The CDR3, as DNA: TGCAGCGTGGAAGCGGATCCACTAGCGACAGTCTATGGCTACACCTTC. Complete variable domain (other parts from reference TRBV29-1 and TRBJ1-2): SAVISQKPSRDICQRGTSLTIQCQVDSQVTMMFWYRQQPGQSLTLIATANQGSEATYESGFVIDKFPISRPNLTFSTLTVSNMSPEDSSIYLCSVEADPLATVYGYTFGSGTRLTVV.

This clone has just one count. The V call is TRBV5-1, the J call TRBJ2-1; TRBD2 matches 15 bases. CDR3 length: 15 amino acids. With 3 bases clipped from V and 9 bases from J, the junction kept 4 bases outside the gene matches. The germline CDR1 and CDR2 sequences are SGHRS and YFSETQ. CDR3 protein: CASSWTSGGATEQFF. In DNA, the CDR3 is TGCGCCAGCAGCTGGACTAGCGGGGGGGCCACTGAGCAGTTCTTC.

The chain recombines TRBV9 with TRBJ2-1; 8 bases match TRBD2. Unmatched junction bases numbered 15, after V lost 0 bases and J lost 10 bases. The CDR3 length is 17 residues. Germline loops: CDR1 SGDLS, CDR2 YYNGEE. The CDR3 coding sequence is TGTGCCAGCAGCGTAGGGGAGTTGGCGGGAGGTCGGCGGGAGCAGTTCTTC. It encodes CASSVGELAGGRREQFF. Looking up the rest from reference TRBV9 and TRBJ2-1 gives the full variable domain: DSGVTQTPKHLITATGQRVTLRCSPRSGDLSVYWYQQSLDQGLQFLIQYYNGEERAKGNILERFSAQQFPDLHSELNLSSLELGDSALYFCASSVGELAGGRREQFFGPGTRLTVL.

The chain employs TRBV5-6 and TRBJ1-2, with 10 bases lining up with TRBD1. This CDR3 has 15 amino acids. Germline trimming cut 4 bases from V and 8 bases from J; bases unmatched to any gene: 11. Germline lookup yields CDR1 SGHDT and CDR2 YYEEEE. CDR3 DNA sequence: TGTGCCAGCAGCCTGGTGGAGACAGGGGGCAACGGCTACACCTTC. Translated, it gives CASSLVETGGNGYTF.

The chain combines TRBV18 with TRBJ1-1; 9 nucleotides align to TRBD1. CDR1 KGHSH and CDR2 LQKENI come from the germline V gene. The V segment lost 8 bases and the J segment 1 base; nucleotides outside the gene matches: 8. This CDR3 spans 15 amino acids. CDR3 loop: CASAGQGEGNTEAFF. The CDR3 DNA sequence: TGTGCCAGCGCGGGACAGGGAGAGGGGAACACTGAAGCTTTCTTT.

The chain couples TRBV2 to TRBJ1-1; D not certain. Trimming cost V 5 bases and J 0 bases, with 4 bases left between them. Germline V gene sequence: CDR1 SNHLY, CDR2 FYNNEI. CDR3 length: 12 residues. The CDR3 sequence: CASSQMNTEAFF. For the CDR3, the DNA is TGTGCCAGCAGTCAGATGAACACTGAAGCTTTCTTT. Combining the CDR3 with reference TRBV2 and TRBJ1-1 gives the whole variable domain EPEVTQTPSHQVTQMGQEVILRCVPISNHLYFYWYRQILGQKVEFLVSFYNNEISEKSEIFDDQFSVERPDGSNFTLKIRSTKLEDSAMYFCASSQMNTEAFFGQGTRLTVV.

The chain uses TRBV19 and TRBJ1-1; 7 positions agree with TRBD1. The CDR3 is made up of 16 amino acids. Looked up from germline, CDR1 is LNHDA and CDR2 is SQIVND (reference sequence). V shed 3 bases and J 1 base; nucleotides not matched to a gene: 8. CDR3 DNA: TGTGCCAGTAGTATCTATTACAGGGGCTCGAACACTGAAGCTTTCTTT. Protein: CASSIYYRGSNTEAFF.

The CDR3 DNA sequence: TGTGCCAGCAGCTTGGGGGGACAGGGCCCATCTGGAAACACCATATATTTT. This gives the protein CASSLGGQGPSGNTIYF. The chain is built from TRBV5-4 and TRBJ1-3; TRBD1 agrees at 9 bases. CDR1 and CDR2 (germline): SGHNT, YYREEE (reference sequence). V lost 0 bases and J lost 1; bases outside the gene matches: 5. The CDR3 contains 17 residues.

The chain carries TRBV5-8 and TRBJ1-2; D gene uncertain. Germline CDR1 and CDR2: SGHTS and YDEGEE. This CDR3 region has 14 residues. V was pared by 3 bases and J by 5 bases, with 14 bases between. The CDR3 region is CASSSSTVPYGYTF. The CDR3, as DNA: TGTGCCAGCAGCTCCTCCACAGTACCGTATGGCTACACCTTC.

V is TRBV19 and J is TRBJ2-1; D gene unclear. Germline CDR1 and CDR2: LNHDA and SQIVND (reference sequence). V dropped 3 bases and J dropped 0 bases, with 9 bases sitting between them. The CDR3 runs to 15 residues. The CDR3 loop reads CASSILMSSYNEQFF. DNA for the CDR3: TGTGCCAGTAGTATCTTGATGAGCTCCTACAATGAGCAGTTCTTC.

This clone was observed once. This chain connects TRBV25-1 to TRBJ2-2; TRBD2 agrees at 7 bases. Germline CDR1 and CDR2: MGHDK and SYGVNS. The CDR3 has 13 amino acids. V lost 10 bases, J lost 4 bases, and 6 bases stayed unmatched. DNA of the CDR3: TGTGCCATGAAGGCGGGGGTCACCGGGGAGCTGTTTTTT. It specifies CAMKAGVTGELFF.

The chain recombines TRBV28 with TRBJ1-3, with TRBD1 as a possible D gene (6 bases). The CDR3 totals 14 residues. V was shortened by 4 bases and J by 0 bases, with 7 bases between the two germline ends. The germline CDR1 and CDR2 sequences are MDHEN and SYDVKM. The DNA of the CDR3 is TGTGCCAGCAGTTCACAGGGCTCTGGAAACACCATATATTTT. Its protein product is CASSSQGSGNTIYF.